The source of this T cell receptor beta chain is a study of cytomegalovirus exposure and HLA in healthy donors. As for this clone: Its specificity is not known.

13 Jbeta primers and 60 Vbeta primers were used for the PCR. Measured with immunoSEQ multiplex PCR; TCRdb has only the in-frame clones, and not every one. The sample contains roughly 120,000 clones, roughly 63% of which appear only once. Study observations and caveats: TCR beta chains numbering more than 150 were designated cytomegalovirus-associated. Most TCR beta V segments were productive about 90% or about 30% of the time in an earlier analysis.

The material sequenced was PBMCs. The receptor was isolated from a man younger than 40 in good health and CMV-seropositive.

The CDR3: CASSVEDRDYGYTF. The CDR3 nucleotides read TGTGCCAGCAGCGTAGAGGACAGAGACTATGGCTACACCTTC. The chain is built from TRBV9 and TRBJ1-2; D might be TRBD1 (6 bases). The CDR3 has 14 amino acids. V was trimmed by 0 bases and J by 3 bases, leaving 9 bases between them. From germline, CDR1 is SGDLS and CDR2 YYNGEE.